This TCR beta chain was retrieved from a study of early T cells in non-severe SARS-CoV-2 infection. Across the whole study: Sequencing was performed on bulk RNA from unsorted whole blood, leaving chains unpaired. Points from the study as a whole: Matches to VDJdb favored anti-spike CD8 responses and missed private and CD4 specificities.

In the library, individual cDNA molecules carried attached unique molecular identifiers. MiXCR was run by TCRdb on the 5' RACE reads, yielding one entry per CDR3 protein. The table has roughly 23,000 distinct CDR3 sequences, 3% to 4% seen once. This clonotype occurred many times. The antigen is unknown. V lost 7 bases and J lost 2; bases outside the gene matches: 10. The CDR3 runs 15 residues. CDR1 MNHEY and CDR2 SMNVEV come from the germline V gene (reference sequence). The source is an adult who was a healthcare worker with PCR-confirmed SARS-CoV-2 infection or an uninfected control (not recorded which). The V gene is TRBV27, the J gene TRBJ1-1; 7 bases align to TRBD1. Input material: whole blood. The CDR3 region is CASTTATGSNTEAFF. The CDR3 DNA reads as TGTGCCAGCACTACCGCGACAGGGTCCAACACTGAAGCTTTCTTT.